This T cell receptor beta chain was captured by sequencing in a study of human T cells and chemical hapten exposure. This clonotype has more than one count but fewer than ten. The CDR3 totals 17 residues. Germline loops: CDR1 KGHDR, CDR2 SFDVKD. V lost 2 bases and J 11 bases, leaving 24 bases between the germline ends. As to time point: patch test 1, 2 weeks after DPC sensitization. Treatment given: therapeutic diphenylcyclopropenone sensitization with weekly scalp DPC. TCRdb ran MiXCR on the RACE reads and lists one entry per CDR3 protein. The sample includes roughly 98,000 distinct CDR3 sequences, over 10% of them seen just once.

The rearrangement uses TRBV24-1 and TRBJ1-5; the D gene is possibly TRBD1 (6 bases). Here the sequenced sample was whole blood, taken in connection with sensitization to the hapten diphenylcyclopropenone (DPC). The clonotype originates from a middle-aged woman with alopecia areata. Some clones in this sample may be carry-over from other donors' samples. Here the CDR3 reads CATSDSRTVGGSSAQHF. The CDR3 DNA reads TGTGCCACCAGTGATTCCCGAACGGTAGGGGGGTCATCGGCCCAGCATTTT.